These T cell receptor beta chains were read from a single sample in a study of blood T cell repertoires in COVID-19. Profiling relied on immunoSEQ multiplex PCR, and the TCRdb table lists in-frame clones only, not all of them. The data hold over 80,000 clones, with 75% to 85% observed a single time. The sequencing sample was made of peripheral blood. The receptors were sampled from a woman of 80 years or more with active or convalescent COVID-19. The CDR3 runs from the conserved cysteine through the conserved F or W. Fields, in order: J gene, D gene, CDR3 length, clone size, V gene, CDR3 DNA, CDR3 protein. D genes are given only for firm matches. Expanded clones get a size class; other rows say once, few or many, or leave the size out.

J gene: TRBJ1-4; D gene: TRBD1; CDR3 length: 17; clone size: few; V gene: TRBV18; CDR3 DNA: TGTGCCAGCTCACCGATTTATTCCGGGACAGGGAGTGAAAAACTGTTTTTT; CDR3 protein: CASSPIYSGTGSEKLFF
J gene: TRBJ2-1; D gene: TRBD2; CDR3 length: 15; clone size: .; V gene: TRBV19; CDR3 DNA: TGTGCCAGTATCCCGGGGAGCGGGAGGGACAATGAGCAGTTCTTC; CDR3 protein: CASIPGSGRDNEQFF
J gene: TRBJ1-2; D gene: .; CDR3 length: 12; clone size: .; V gene: TRBV30; CDR3 DNA: TGTGCCTGGAGTAGAGGCGGCTATGGCTACACCTTC; CDR3 protein: CAWSRGGYGYTF
J gene: TRBJ2-7; D gene: .; CDR3 length: 15; clone size: .; V gene: TRBV5-1; CDR3 DNA: TGCGCCAGCAGCTCGGACAGAGGAAAATCCTACGAGCAGTACTTC; CDR3 protein: CASSSDRGKSYEQYF
J gene: TRBJ2-4; D gene: .; CDR3 length: 13; clone size: .; V gene: TRBV5-1; CDR3 DNA: TGCGCCAGCAGCTCCACACCGGGTGACATTCAGTACTTC; CDR3 protein: CASSSTPGDIQYF
J gene: TRBJ2-3; D gene: .; CDR3 length: 13; clone size: .; V gene: TRBV28; CDR3 DNA: TGTGCCAGCAGTCCAACAAACACAGATACGCAGTATTTT; CDR3 protein: CASSPTNTDTQYF
J gene: TRBJ2-3; D gene: TRBD2; CDR3 length: 18; clone size: .; V gene: TRBV5-1; CDR3 DNA: TGCGCCAGCAGCTTGGTTGCGGGAGGGATTGGCGGAACAGATACGCAGTATTTT; CDR3 protein: CASSLVAGGIGGTDTQYF
J gene: TRBJ2-7; D gene: .; CDR3 length: 11; clone size: .; V gene: TRBV28; CDR3 DNA: TGTGGAACGCGAGGGAACTACGAGCAGTACTTC; CDR3 protein: CGTRGNYEQYF
J gene: TRBJ1-2; D gene: .; CDR3 length: 14; clone size: .; V gene: TRBV6-2/TRBV6-3; CDR3 DNA: TGTGCCAGCAGCGAACACGTCGGGGGAAGTGGCTACACCTTC; CDR3 protein: CASSEHVGGSGYTF
J gene: TRBJ2-7; D gene: TRBD2; CDR3 length: 20; clone size: .; V gene: TRBV5-1; CDR3 DNA: TGCGCCAGCAGCAAGGGACACATGGGACTAGCGGGAGAAACATTATACGAGCAGTACTTC; CDR3 protein: CASSKGHMGLAGETLYEQYF
J gene: TRBJ1-1; D gene: .; CDR3 length: 15; clone size: .; V gene: TRBV18; CDR3 DNA: TGTGCCAGCTCACCACGAACGGTTGGAGGCACTGAAGCTTTCTTT; CDR3 protein: CASSPRTVGGTEAFF
J gene: TRBJ2-7; D gene: TRBD1; CDR3 length: 15; clone size: few; V gene: TRBV4-1; CDR3 DNA: TGCGCCAGCAGCCAAGCACAGGGGCTCGGGTACGAGCAGTACTTC; CDR3 protein: CASSQAQGLGYEQYF
J gene: TRBJ1-2; D gene: .; CDR3 length: 14; clone size: .; V gene: TRBV29-1; CDR3 DNA: TGCAGCGTTGACCCGACAGGTGTCCTCTATGGCTACACCTTC; CDR3 protein: CSVDPTGVLYGYTF
J gene: TRBJ2-2; D gene: TRBD2; CDR3 length: 17; clone size: .; V gene: TRBV28; CDR3 DNA: TGTGCCAGCAGTTCCTCCGGGACTAGCGGGGTCACCGGGGAGCTGTTTTTT; CDR3 protein: CASSSSGTSGVTGELFF
J gene: TRBJ1-2; D gene: TRBD1; CDR3 length: 15; clone size: .; V gene: TRBV9; CDR3 DNA: TGTGCCAGCAGCGTAGCTCATACAGGGGCGTATGGCTACACTTTC; CDR3 protein: CASSVAHTGAYGYTF
J gene: TRBJ1-6; D gene: .; CDR3 length: 14; clone size: .; V gene: TRBV27; CDR3 DNA: TGTGCCAGCAGCCTCCCCCCCCCTCTGTCACCCCTCCACTTT; CDR3 protein: CASSLPPPLSPLHF
J gene: TRBJ1-2; D gene: TRBD1; CDR3 length: 15; clone size: .; V gene: TRBV5-1; CDR3 DNA: TGCGCCAGCAGCTTGGGTACAGGGGTCAACTATGGCTACACCTTC; CDR3 protein: CASSLGTGVNYGYTF
J gene: TRBJ2-2; D gene: TRBD2; CDR3 length: 14; clone size: .; V gene: TRBV28; CDR3 DNA: TGTGCCAGCGGGACTAGCAGTGCCGCCGGGGAGCTGTTTTTT; CDR3 protein: CASGTSSAAGELFF
J gene: TRBJ2-7; D gene: TRBD2; CDR3 length: 16; clone size: .; V gene: TRBV10-1; CDR3 DNA: TGCGCCAGGAAACCCGGGACTAGCGGGAGGAGGGGAGAGCAGTACTTC; CDR3 protein: CARKPGTSGRRGEQYF
J gene: TRBJ2-3; D gene: TRBD2; CDR3 length: 21; clone size: .; V gene: TRBV9; CDR3 DNA: TGTGCCAGCAGCGTAGTCGTCGTGGGTAGCGGGAGGGGAACTAGCACAGATACGCAGTATTTT; CDR3 protein: CASSVVVVGSGRGTSTDTQYF
J gene: TRBJ2-7; D gene: TRBD2; CDR3 length: 14; clone size: few; V gene: TRBV7-9; CDR3 DNA: TGTGCCAGCAGCCTCACTAGCGGGATTTACGAGCAGTACTTC; CDR3 protein: CASSLTSGIYEQYF
J gene: TRBJ2-7; D gene: .; CDR3 length: 15; clone size: .; V gene: TRBV3-1/TRBV3-2; CDR3 DNA: TGTGCCAGCAGCCAGGGCAGGGTCGTGTCCTACGAGCAGTACTTC; CDR3 protein: CASSQGRVVSYEQYF
J gene: TRBJ2-1; D gene: TRBD2; CDR3 length: 17; clone size: .; V gene: TRBV16; CDR3 DNA: TGTGCCAGCAGCCGAACAACCGGGACTAGCGTAGACAATGAGCAGTTCTTC; CDR3 protein: CASSRTTGTSVDNEQFF
J gene: TRBJ2-7; D gene: TRBD2; CDR3 length: 13; clone size: .; V gene: TRBV5-4; CDR3 DNA: TGTGCCAGCAGCTGGACTAGCGGAGGAGAGCAGTACTTC; CDR3 protein: CASSWTSGGEQYF
J gene: TRBJ1-5; D gene: .; CDR3 length: 12; clone size: many; V gene: TRBV28; CDR3 DNA: TGTGCCAGCACAGGGGAGTGGCAGCCCCAGCATTTT; CDR3 protein: CASTGEWQPQHF
J gene: TRBJ2-7; D gene: .; CDR3 length: 15; clone size: .; V gene: TRBV6-5; CDR3 DNA: TGTGCCAGCAGGACGGCAGGCAGGGTAAAGGTCGAGCAGTACTTC; CDR3 protein: CASRTAGRVKVEQYF
J gene: TRBJ2-7; D gene: TRBD2; CDR3 length: 15; clone size: .; V gene: TRBV6-6; CDR3 DNA: TGTGCCAGCAGGCCACTAGCGGAGACCCCCTACGAGCAGTACTTC; CDR3 protein: CASRPLAETPYEQYF
J gene: TRBJ2-1; D gene: TRBD2; CDR3 length: 13; clone size: .; V gene: TRBV19; CDR3 DNA: TGTGCCAGTAGTATGCGACCGGGGGGTGAGCAGTTCTTC; CDR3 protein: CASSMRPGGEQFF
J gene: TRBJ1-1; D gene: .; CDR3 length: 14; clone size: .; V gene: TRBV4-1; CDR3 DNA: TGCGCCAGCAGCCAAACACCACAGAACACTGAAGCTTTCTTT; CDR3 protein: CASSQTPQNTEAFF
J gene: TRBJ1-1; D gene: .; CDR3 length: 14; clone size: .; V gene: TRBV6-5; CDR3 DNA: TGTGCCAGCAGTCAATCGGGGGTCGGCACTGAAGCTTTCTTT; CDR3 protein: CASSQSGVGTEAFF
J gene: TRBJ1-1; D gene: .; CDR3 length: 14; clone size: .; V gene: TRBV5-1; CDR3 DNA: TGCGCCAGCAGCTTGGAGGAGATGAACACTGAAGCTTTCTTT; CDR3 protein: CASSLEEMNTEAFF
J gene: TRBJ1-5; D gene: TRBD1; CDR3 length: 18; clone size: .; V gene: TRBV7-3; CDR3 DNA: TGTGCCAGCAGCTTCGCCAGTCCCCGGGACAGGGGTTATCAGCCCCAGCATTTT; CDR3 protein: CASSFASPRDRGYQPQHF
J gene: TRBJ2-7; D gene: .; CDR3 length: 14; clone size: .; V gene: TRBV9; CDR3 DNA: TGTGCCAGCAGCGTAGCGGGTTTGGCGACCGAGCAGTACTTC; CDR3 protein: CASSVAGLATEQYF
J gene: TRBJ2-1; D gene: TRBD1; CDR3 length: 18; clone size: .; V gene: TRBV28; CDR3 DNA: TGTGCCAGCAGTCCTACCCTCGGACAGGGGGCCTCCTACAATGAGCAGTTCTTC; CDR3 protein: CASSPTLGQGASYNEQFF
J gene: TRBJ2-3; D gene: .; CDR3 length: 16; clone size: .; V gene: TRBV4-2; CDR3 DNA: TGTGCCAGCAGCCAAGGAAGGCAGGGCATTAGGGATACGCAGTATTTT; CDR3 protein: CASSQGRQGIRDTQYF
J gene: TRBJ2-3; D gene: TRBD1; CDR3 length: 14; clone size: .; V gene: TRBV7-3; CDR3 DNA: TGTGCCAGCGGATTGACAGGGTCAGCAGATACGCAGTATTTT; CDR3 protein: CASGLTGSADTQYF
J gene: TRBJ2-1; D gene: .; CDR3 length: 15; clone size: .; V gene: TRBV4-1; CDR3 DNA: TGCGCCAGCAGCCAAGTGGGCGCGAGTGACGGGGGTCAGTTCTTC; CDR3 protein: CASSQVGASDGGQFF
J gene: TRBJ2-7; D gene: .; CDR3 length: 14; clone size: .; V gene: TRBV5-1; CDR3 DNA: TGCGCCAGCAGCTTGGATCCGGGGACCTACGAGCAGTACTTC; CDR3 protein: CASSLDPGTYEQYF
J gene: TRBJ2-1; D gene: TRBD2; CDR3 length: 16; clone size: few; V gene: TRBV7-6; CDR3 DNA: TGTGCCAGCAGCTCCGGACTAGCGGGAGGACCCAATGAGCAGTTCTTC; CDR3 protein: CASSSGLAGGPNEQFF
J gene: TRBJ2-1; D gene: TRBD1; CDR3 length: 15; clone size: .; V gene: TRBV18; CDR3 DNA: TGTGCCAGCTCACCCACCGGGACAGGGTACAATGAGCAGTTCTTC; CDR3 protein: CASSPTGTGYNEQFF
J gene: TRBJ2-7; D gene: .; CDR3 length: 14; clone size: .; V gene: TRBV7-9; CDR3 DNA: TGTGCCAGCAGCTCGCCGGGAGCGGCCTACGAGCAGTACTTC; CDR3 protein: CASSSPGAAYEQYF
J gene: TRBJ2-3; D gene: TRBD2; CDR3 length: 16; clone size: .; V gene: TRBV7-2; CDR3 DNA: TGTGCCAGCAGCTTAGGGCTAGCGGGGGGCACAGATACGCAGTATTTT; CDR3 protein: CASSLGLAGGTDTQYF
J gene: TRBJ1-1; D gene: .; CDR3 length: 11; clone size: .; V gene: TRBV19; CDR3 DNA: TGTGCCAGCGCAGGGGTTCGAGAAGCTTTCTTT; CDR3 protein: CASAGVREAFF
J gene: TRBJ2-7; D gene: TRBD1; CDR3 length: 17; clone size: .; V gene: TRBV7-9; CDR3 DNA: TGTGCCAGCAGCTTAGTAAGTAGCGGACAGGGTTATTACGAGCAGTACTTC; CDR3 protein: CASSLVSSGQGYYEQYF
J gene: TRBJ2-7; D gene: .; CDR3 length: 14; clone size: .; V gene: TRBV15; CDR3 DNA: TGTGCCACCAGCAGAGATTTGGGCCTCTTCGAGCAGTACTTC; CDR3 protein: CATSRDLGLFEQYF
J gene: TRBJ2-7; D gene: TRBD2; CDR3 length: 15; clone size: .; V gene: TRBV7-8; CDR3 DNA: TGTGCCAGCAGCTTAACTAGCGGAGGGCTGTACGAGCAGTACTTC; CDR3 protein: CASSLTSGGLYEQYF
J gene: TRBJ2-1; D gene: TRBD2; CDR3 length: 16; clone size: .; V gene: TRBV5-1; CDR3 DNA: TGCGCCAGCAGCCCCCGTGGCGCGGGAGGGATGAATGAGCAGTTCTTC; CDR3 protein: CASSPRGAGGMNEQFF
J gene: TRBJ1-1; D gene: .; CDR3 length: 15; clone size: .; V gene: TRBV19; CDR3 DNA: TGTGCCAGTAGTCTTACTTGGGGGGGGAACACTGAAGCTTTCTTT; CDR3 protein: CASSLTWGGNTEAFF
J gene: TRBJ2-5; D gene: .; CDR3 length: 16; clone size: .; V gene: TRBV5-1; CDR3 DNA: TGCGCCAGCAGCTTGGGTCCCTCGGGAGCACAAGAGACCCAGTACTTC; CDR3 protein: CASSLGPSGAQETQYF
J gene: TRBJ2-5; D gene: .; CDR3 length: 15; clone size: few; V gene: TRBV7-2; CDR3 DNA: TGTGCCAGCAGCTTAGCGTTGGGGCGACGGGAGACCCAGTACTTC; CDR3 protein: CASSLALGRRETQYF
J gene: TRBJ2-7; D gene: TRBD1; CDR3 length: 15; clone size: .; V gene: TRBV20-1; CDR3 DNA: TGCAGTGCTAGTACGGTGCGACAGGGGAGATACGAGCAGTACTTC; CDR3 protein: CSASTVRQGRYEQYF
J gene: TRBJ1-2; D gene: TRBD1; CDR3 length: 15; clone size: few; V gene: TRBV2; CDR3 DNA: TGTGCCAGCAGTGTCGGTCAGGGGGGTGACTATGGCTACACCTTC; CDR3 protein: CASSVGQGGDYGYTF
J gene: TRBJ2-7; D gene: TRBD2; CDR3 length: 18; clone size: .; V gene: TRBV9; CDR3 DNA: TGTGCCAGCAGCGTTACCGGGACTAGCGGTCGTTCAGTTGACGAGCAGTACTTC; CDR3 protein: CASSVTGTSGRSVDEQYF
J gene: TRBJ2-3; D gene: .; CDR3 length: 16; clone size: .; V gene: TRBV2; CDR3 DNA: TGTGCCAGCAGTGCGGGAGCCGGGAGCAATACAGATACGCAGTATTTT; CDR3 protein: CASSAGAGSNTDTQYF